This T cell receptor (beta chain) came from a study of cytomegalovirus exposure and HLA in healthy donors. On the study more broadly: The approximately 120 validation repertoires, a later analysis reported, used the same platform as the 600 to 850 repertoires from the first cohort.

Data came from immunoSEQ multiplex PCR; TCRdb stores just in-frame clones and leaves some out. The repertoire consists of about 120,000 clones, with approximately 95% occurring once and the leading ten covering approximately 1.5%. Whole-study findings and limits: Specific recognition of CMV antigens was confirmed in vitro for a few chains (all CMV-associated). Cytomegalovirus association was listed for around 180 TCR beta chains. Some public TCRs appeared in many individuals, while most sequences were rare.

To note about this clone: The antigen is undetermined.

The length of the CDR3 is 17 residues. CDR1 and CDR2 from the germline V gene are LNHNV and YYDKDF (reference sequence). Germline trimming cut 0 bases from V and 3 bases from J; bases unmatched to any gene: 6. Sample: PBMCs. This TCR derives from a man aged 18-30 years in good health and CMV-seronegative. The V gene is TRBV15, the J gene TRBJ2-1; 9 nucleotides match TRBD1. The CDR3 sequence: CATSRDYRGQGYNEQFF. CDR3 nucleotide sequence: TGTGCCACCAGCAGAGATTACAGGGGACAGGGCTACAATGAGCAGTTCTTC.